What follows describes a single T cell receptor (beta chain). The sample originates from a study of control samples from healthy donors and cancer patients. Sequenced by immunoSEQ multiplex PCR; TCRdb stores in-frame clones only, minus some. The sample includes fewer than 95,000 clones, more than 75% of them seen just once. The CDR3 runs 15 residues. Germline V lookup: CDR1 SGDLS, CDR2 YYNGEE. The junction had 4 bases not matched to a gene; V was cut back by 2 bases and J by 1 base. The sequenced sample was blood. This chain links TRBV9 with TRBJ2-3, with TRBD1 identical over 7 bases. This TCR was sampled from a woman in her thirties or forties in good health. The CDR3 region is CASSVADRGTDTQYF. For the CDR3, the DNA is TGTGCCAGCAGCGTGGCTGACAGGGGCACAGATACGCAGTATTTT. Variable domain in full (rest from reference TRBV9 and TRBJ2-3): DSGVTQTPKHLITATGQRVTLRCSPRSGDLSVYWYQQSLDQGLQFLIQYYNGEERAKGNILERFSAQQFPDLHSELNLSSLELGDSALYFCASSVADRGTDTQYFGPGTRLTVL.